A selection of T cell receptor beta chains follows, all from one sample in a study of Ad26.COV2.S vaccination and SARS-CoV-2 variants. Using immunoSEQ multiplex PCR, the repertoire was profiled, and TCRdb retains in-frame clones only, with some absent. The table records roughly 380,000 clones, around 83% of them present only once. Sample: peripheral blood, taken in a trial of Ad26.COV2.S vaccine versus placebo. The receptors originated from a person between 18 and 59 years old who received the Ad26.COV2.S COVID-19 vaccine or a placebo. Each CDR3 is given with its conserved first and last residue. Fields, in order: J gene, V gene, D gene, clone size, CDR3 DNA, CDR3 protein. D genes are given only for firm matches. Some rows mark clone size as missing; the rest say once, few, many or name a class of expanded clone.

TRBJ1-2	TRBV29-1	TRBD1	-	TGCAGCGACCGGACAGGGAGTGGCTACACCTTC	CSDRTGSGYTF
TRBJ2-5	TRBV12-3/TRBV12-4	-	-	TGTGCCAGCAGCCCCAGGCCAGAGACCCAGTACTTC	CASSPRPETQYF
TRBJ1-2	TRBV3-1/TRBV3-2	-	-	TGTGCCAGCAGCCAAGCGAAGGCAGCGGTTAACTATGGCTACACCTTC	CASSQAKAAVNYGYTF
TRBJ1-5	TRBV30	-	-	TGTGCCTGGAGCTACAGGGATAGCAATCAGCCCCAGCATTTT	CAWSYRDSNQPQHF
TRBJ2-3	TRBV10-1	TRBD1	-	TGCGCCAGCAGTACCTCAACGGGACAGGGGAGAGATACGCAGTATTTT	CASSTSTGQGRDTQYF
TRBJ2-3	TRBV12-5	TRBD2	few	TGTGCTAGTGGCCTGCGGGGGACTAGCGGGACCATATATACGCAGTATTTT	CASGLRGTSGTIYTQYF
TRBJ1-5	TRBV19	-	-	TGTGCCAGTAGTATAGGAGCGGGAGGATGGAGCAATCAGCCCCAGCATTTT	CASSIGAGGWSNQPQHF
TRBJ2-3	TRBV19	-	-	TGTGCCAGTAGTAACCCCCGGCAGGACCTACCCACAGATACGCAGTATTTT	CASSNPRQDLPTDTQYF
TRBJ2-7	TRBV11-2	TRBD2	-	TGTGCCAGCAGCCAAACGGCTAGCGGGAGTCTATACGAGCAGTACTTC	CASSQTASGSLYEQYF
TRBJ2-1	TRBV18	TRBD1	once	TGTGCCAGCTCACTACCGTGGACAGGGGACAATGAGCAGTTCTTC	CASSLPWTGDNEQFF
TRBJ1-1	TRBV2	-	-	TGTGCCAGCAGTGTAGGCCGGGGGACTGAAGCTTTCTTT	CASSVGRGTEAFF
TRBJ1-5	TRBV18	TRBD1	-	TGTGCCAGCTCCCCGACCGGGACAGAGGCCCAGCATTTT	CASSPTGTEAQHF
TRBJ2-7	TRBV7-9	TRBD1	once	TGTGCCAGCAGCCCTGCGACAGGGCTGCACTACGAGCAGTACTTC	CASSPATGLHYEQYF
TRBJ2-5	TRBV3-1/TRBV3-2	-	-	TGTGCCAGCAGCCAAGATCTAGTGGAGGCGGGGACCCAGTACTTC	CASSQDLVEAGTQYF
TRBJ2-7	TRBV7-6	-	-	TGTGCCAGCAGCTTAGGCCAAAAAACCTACGAGCAGTACTTC	CASSLGQKTYEQYF
TRBJ2-3	TRBV3-1/TRBV3-2	-	-	TGTGCCAGCAGCCCGCGGGGCAACACAGATACGCAGTATTTT	CASSPRGNTDTQYF
TRBJ2-7	TRBV19	TRBD2	many	TGTGCCAGTACTCCCAGGGGTAGCGGGGGATACGAGCAGTACTTC	CASTPRGSGGYEQYF
TRBJ2-6	TRBV28	-	-	TGTGCCAGCAGTTACCCACGGTACTCTGGGGCCAACGTCCTGACTTTC	CASSYPRYSGANVLTF
TRBJ1-4	TRBV4-3	-	once	TGCGCCAGCAGCCAAGATCGTGCCAGAAGTGAAAAACTGTTTTTT	CASSQDRARSEKLFF
TRBJ2-5	TRBV2	-	-	TGTGCCAGCAAATTGGGCGAAGCCCAGTACTTC	CASKLGEAQYF
TRBJ2-5	TRBV5-6	-	-	TGTGCCAGCAGCTTGGCCGTGGGATCTGGAAGGGAGACCCAGTACTTC	CASSLAVGSGRETQYF
TRBJ2-5	TRBV28	-	once	TGTGCCAGCAGTTTTCAGAGCAATGGGGAGACCCAGTACTTC	CASSFQSNGETQYF
TRBJ2-3	TRBV5-1	TRBD2	-	TGCGCCAGCAGCTTTAGCGGGGGGTACGGGCCAGATACGCAGTATTTT	CASSFSGGYGPDTQYF
TRBJ1-1	TRBV18	-	-	TGTGCCAGCTCACCTCGAGACACAGGGTCGGCAGAGACTGAAGCTTTCTTT	CASSPRDTGSAETEAFF
TRBJ2-3	TRBV21-1	-	-	TGTGCCAGCTTCTTCGTGGGGACACCCGAGATGGGTGACGGCACAGATACGCAGTATTTT	CASFFVGTPEMGDGTDTQYF
TRBJ1-1	TRBV27	TRBD1	-	TGTGCCAGCAGTCCCCAACAGGGGGCGGACACTGAAGCTTTCTTT	CASSPQQGADTEAFF
TRBJ2-3	TRBV24-1	-	-	TGTGCCACCAGTGATGAGAGGACTAGCACAGATACGCAGTATTTT	CATSDERTSTDTQYF
TRBJ2-7	TRBV4-3	-	-	TGCGCCAGCAGCCAAGACGTTCTCTACTACGAGCAGTACTTC	CASSQDVLYYEQYF
TRBJ2-1	TRBV6-6	-	-	TGTGCCAGCGGGCGGGTTAAGGATGAGCAGTTCTTC	CASGRVKDEQFF
TRBJ2-7	TRBV5-4	TRBD1	-	TGTGCCAGCAGCCGCGGACAGGGAGACGAGCAGTACTTC	CASSRGQGDEQYF
TRBJ1-2	TRBV6-5	-	-	TGTGCAACCAAGGAGGGGTGGGTGGATGGCTACACCTTC	CATKEGWVDGYTF
TRBJ2-5	TRBV24-1	-	-	TGTGCCACCAGTGATTTTGAGGGGGGCAGCTTCCAAGAGACCCAGTACTTC	CATSDFEGGSFQETQYF
TRBJ1-1	TRBV7-9	-	-	TGTGCCAGCAGCCGTTCCGATGGGACTGAAGCTTTCTTT	CASSRSDGTEAFF
TRBJ1-1	TRBV2	TRBD1	-	TGTGCCACGGACAGGCAGAACACTGAAGCTTTCTTT	CATDRQNTEAFF
TRBJ2-3	TRBV29-1	-	-	TGCAGCGCGGCGCATAGCACAGATACGCAGTATTTT	CSAAHSTDTQYF
TRBJ2-1	TRBV2	-	-	-	CASTSFGAGEQFF
TRBJ1-1	TRBV19	-	-	TGTGCCAGTAGTATAAACGACAGACTGAACACTGAAGCTTTCTTT	CASSINDRLNTEAFF
TRBJ1-5	TRBV6-5	TRBD1	-	TGTGCCAGCACCCCCACAGGGGGAAATCAGCCCCAGCATTTT	CASTPTGGNQPQHF
TRBJ1-5	TRBV7-2	-	-	TGTGCCAGCAGCCCTGGGGGAGGGCAGCCCCAGCATTTT	CASSPGGGQPQHF
TRBJ2-7	TRBV28	-	-	TGTGCCAGCAGTTTTGTACTGTCAAATTACGAGCAGTACTTC	CASSFVLSNYEQYF
TRBJ2-7	TRBV3-1/TRBV3-2	-	-	TGTGCCAGCAGCCAAGATCCCCTCCAGGGTCGAGAGCAGTACTTC	CASSQDPLQGREQYF
TRBJ2-1	TRBV11-2	TRBD2	-	TGTGCCAGCAGGGGGGGGTTCAGCGATGAGCAGTTCTTC	CASRGGFSDEQFF
TRBJ1-2	TRBV6-1	-	once	TGTGCCAGCAGTGAAGCGGGGGCCCCTCAGTATGGCTACACCTTC	CASSEAGAPQYGYTF
TRBJ1-2	TRBV5-1	TRBD1	-	TGCGCCAGCAGCTGGGGGACAGAAAGCTATGGCTACACCTTC	CASSWGTESYGYTF
TRBJ2-7	TRBV5-6	-	-	TGTGCCAGCAGCTCGTATCGCCTCCTGAACGAGCAGTACTTC	CASSSYRLLNEQYF
TRBJ1-2	TRBV6-5	-	-	TGTGCCAGCAGTCCCAACCCCACCTACTATGGCTACACCTTC	CASSPNPTYYGYTF